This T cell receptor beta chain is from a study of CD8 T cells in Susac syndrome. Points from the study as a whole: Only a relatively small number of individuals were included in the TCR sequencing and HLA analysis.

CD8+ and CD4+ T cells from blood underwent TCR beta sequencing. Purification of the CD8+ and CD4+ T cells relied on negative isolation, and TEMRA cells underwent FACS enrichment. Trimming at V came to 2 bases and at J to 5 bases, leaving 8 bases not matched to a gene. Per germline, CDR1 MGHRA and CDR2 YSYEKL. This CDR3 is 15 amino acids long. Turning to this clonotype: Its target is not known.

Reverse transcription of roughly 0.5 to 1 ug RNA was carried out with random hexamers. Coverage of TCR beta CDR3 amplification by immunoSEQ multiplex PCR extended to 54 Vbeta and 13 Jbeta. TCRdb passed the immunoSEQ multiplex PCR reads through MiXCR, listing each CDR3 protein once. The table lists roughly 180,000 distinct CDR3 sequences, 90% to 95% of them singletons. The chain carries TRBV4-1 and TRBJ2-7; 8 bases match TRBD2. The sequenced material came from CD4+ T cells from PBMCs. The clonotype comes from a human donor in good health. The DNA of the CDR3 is TGCGCCAGCAGCCAACGGGGGGGACAACCGGACGAGCAGTACTTC. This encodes CASSQRGGQPDEQYF.